The present entry profiles one T cell receptor (beta chain) with its context. The V gene lost 6 bases and the J gene lost 7 bases, with 6 bases spanning the gap. From germline, CDR1 is SNHLY and CDR2 FYNNEI. The CDR3 has 10 amino acids. This sample was taken from a study of blood T cell repertoires in COVID-19. Study overall: The origin of the acute and convalescent COVID-19 samples was the United States, Italy and Spain.

Produced via immunoSEQ multiplex PCR; TCRdb's table is partial and in-frame only. In the table there are 350,000 to 400,000 clones, 75% to 90% of which are singletons. The V gene is TRBV2, the J gene TRBJ1-1; no clear D gene. The sequencing input was peripheral blood. This sequence originates from a woman between 55 and 75 years old with COVID-19, enrolled during active disease. The CDR3 here is CASRAVEAFF. The CDR3, as DNA: TGTGCCAGCAGGGCTGTTGAAGCTTTCTTT.